This T cell receptor beta chain was documented in a study of CD8 T cells in Susac syndrome. When the RNA was reverse transcribed, random hexamers were used with an input of roughly 0.5 to 1 ug. In TCRdb, the immunoSEQ multiplex PCR reads were re-called with MiXCR into one record per CDR3 protein. Seen here are around 190,000 distinct CDR3 sequences, approximately 95% observed once, and the top ten hold less than 0.2%. Germline trimming cut 4 bases from V and 1 base from J; bases unmatched to any gene: 11. CDR3 length: 17 residues. Germline lookup yields CDR1 SGHDN and CDR2 FVKESK. While CD8+ and CD4+ T cells were isolated negatively, TEMRA cells were enriched by FACS.

Sequencing was done on a sample of CD8+ T cells from PBMCs. V is TRBV14 and J is TRBJ2-5, with 8 bases aligning to TRBD1. The sequence was collected from a human donor with multiple sclerosis. CDR3 loop: CASSPYGTGIVQETQYF. The DNA of the CDR3 is TGTGCCAGCAGCCCGTACGGGACAGGCATCGTCCAAGAGACCCAGTACTTC.